Presented here are 28 T cell receptor beta chains from one specimen sequenced in a study of blood T cell repertoires in COVID-19. Measured with immunoSEQ multiplex PCR; TCRdb has only the in-frame clones, and not every one. The sample consists of some 150,000 clones, roughly 87% of them appearing once. The source material was peripheral blood. These receptors came from a woman aged 60-75 years with active or convalescent COVID-19.

The gene calls are TRBV19 and TRBJ2-7, with 8 nucleotides matching TRBD1. CDR3 size: 15 residues. CDR1 is LNHDA, CDR2 SQIVND, per germline (reference sequence). Trimming took 7 bases from V and 4 from J; bases not matched to a gene: 12. CDR3 sequence (DNA): TGTGCCAGTACCTCACCTGGGACAGGACAGTACGAGCAGTACTTC. Translated, it gives CASTSPGTGQYEQYF.

The chain has TRBV11-2 and TRBJ2-7, with 8 nucleotides matching TRBD2. The CDR3 contains 14 residues. Trimming at V came to 4 bases and at J to 4 bases, leaving 6 bases not matched to a gene. Germline loops: CDR1 SGHAT, CDR2 FQNNGV. CDR3 region: CASSSRGGLYEQYF. In nucleotides, the CDR3 is TGTGCCAGCAGCTCCCGGGGGGGGCTGTACGAGCAGTACTTC.

This chain links TRBV19 with TRBJ1-3; no reliable D call. CDR3 size: 14 residues. Germline V gene sequence: CDR1 LNHDA, CDR2 SQIVND (reference sequence). The V end was cut by 7 bases, the J end by 0 bases, with 10 bases between. The CDR3 coding sequence is TGTGCCAGTACCGACGGGAGCTCTGGAAACACCATATATTTT. This gives the protein CASTDGSSGNTIYF.

The gene calls are TRBV25-1 and TRBJ1-2; TRBD1 matches at 11 bases. J gave up 7 bases and V 2 bases, and 6 bases lay outside the gene matches. The length of the CDR3 is 15 residues. Germline CDR1 reads MGHDK; CDR2 reads SYGVNS. CDR3 sequence reads: CASSEADRGLGGYTF. Written as DNA, the CDR3 is TGTGCCAGCAGTGAAGCGGACAGGGGGCTAGGTGGCTACACCTTC.

The chain links TRBV19 to TRBJ1-4, with a possible D match to TRBD1 (5 bases). The V end lost 3 bases, the J end lost 11 bases, and 13 bases lay between the germline ends. This CDR3 is 13 amino acids long. The V gene's germline CDR1 is LNHDA and CDR2 SQIVND (reference sequence). In DNA, the CDR3 is TGTGCCAGTAGTATTCGGGGGGAGTGGAAACTGTTTTTT. It yields the protein CASSIRGEWKLFF.

There are a few counts of this clone. The chain is built from TRBV2 and TRBJ2-1; TRBD2 might be the D (6 bases). The CDR3 consists of 15 residues. V shed 5 bases and J shed 4 bases, with 15 bases lying between them. The germline V gene encodes CDR1 SNHLY and CDR2 FYNNEI. The CDR3 DNA reads TGTGCCAGCAGTTTACTAGCATTGGTGTACAATGAGCAGTTCTTC. It specifies CASSLLALVYNEQFF.

This clone was detected only once. The J gene is TRBJ2-3, the V gene TRBV7-9; TRBD2 matches 10 bases. CDR1 SEHNR and CDR2 FQNEAQ come from the germline V gene (reference sequence). The CDR3 consists of 16 residues. The ends lost 5 bases at V and 3 bases at J; junction bases unmatched: 8. CDR3 nucleotide sequence: TGTGCCAGCAGCCGGGAGCGGGGGGGTTGGACAGATACGCAGTATTTT. This encodes CASSRERGGWTDTQYF.

The chain recombines TRBV5-5 with TRBJ2-7; TRBD1 agrees at 10 bases. The germline gives CDR1 SGHKS, CDR2 YYEKEE (reference sequence). The CDR3 has 15 amino acids. V shed 1 base and J 9 bases; nucleotides not matched to a gene: 10. CDR3: CASSLRDRGSQGQYF. The CDR3, as DNA: TGTGCCAGCAGCTTGCGGGACAGGGGTAGTCAGGGGCAGTACTTC.

V and J are TRBV2 and TRBJ2-3; 8 bases align to TRBD2. There are 15 residues in the CDR3. J was trimmed by 0 bases and V by 6 bases; bases with no gene match: 5. CDR1 is SNHLY and CDR2 is FYNNEI in the germline V gene. Written as DNA, the CDR3 is TGTGCCAGCAGCCTAGCGGGCCTTAGCACAGATACGCAGTATTTT. Translating it yields CASSLAGLSTDTQYF.

The rearrangement uses TRBV12-3 or TRBV12-4 and TRBJ1-4; TRBD1 aligns across 7 bases. The junction had 6 bases not matched to a gene; V was cut back by 6 bases and J by 11 bases. The length of the CDR3 is 12 residues. CDR3 nucleotides: TGTGCCAGCAGCCCTCCAGGGGGGAAACTGTTTTTT. It specifies CASSPPGGKLFF.

V is TRBV3-1 (or the pseudogene TRBV3-2) and J is TRBJ2-5; TRBD1 aligns across 12 bases. The V gene's germline CDR1 is LGHDT and CDR2 YNNKEL (reference sequence). J gave up 0 bases and V 0 bases, and 17 bases lay outside the gene matches. This CDR3 comprises 22 residues. The CDR3 reads CASSQDPTRDRGRVGYQETQYF. In DNA form, the CDR3 reads TGTGCCAGCAGCCAAGATCCGACCCGGGACAGGGGGCGCGTTGGGTACCAAGAGACCCAGTACTTC.

V and J are TRBV13 and TRBJ1-4; no reliable D call. Trimming stripped 0 bases from V and 8 bases from J, with 25 bases between. Germline lookup yields CDR1 PRHDT and CDR2 FYEKMQ (reference sequence). The CDR3 contains 19 residues. The CDR3 DNA sequence: TGTGCCAGCAGCTTAGGCCTCGCAGATTTTCCTGTGTTATGGGAAAAACTGTTTTTT. Translating it yields CASSLGLADFPVLWEKLFF.

This chain uses TRBV5-1 with TRBJ2-3, with 9 bases that match TRBD2. Germline V gene sequence: CDR1 SGHRS, CDR2 YFSETQ. The CDR3 sequence is 18 residues long. V was pared by 4 bases and J by 2 bases, with 14 bases of the junction left unmatched. In DNA, the CDR3 is TGCGCCAGCAGCCCATTTACCTCAGCGGGGGGAACCACAGATACGCAGTATTTT. Encoded protein: CASSPFTSAGGTTDTQYF.

The CDR3 loop is CASTSQSTEAGNTIYF. CDR3 sequence (DNA): TGTGCCAGCACAAGCCAATCGACAGAAGCTGGAAACACCATATATTTT. The rearrangement joins TRBV21-1 to TRBJ1-3; TRBD1, as called in the table, went unchecked against the DNA. TRBV21-1 is shown as a pseudogene. This CDR3 has 16 residues.

Details on this clone: The sample contains more than one DNA sequence encoding this CDR3. The V and J genes are TRBV10-3 and TRBJ1-1, with TRBD1 identical over 7 bases. Germline V gene lookup returns CDR1 ENHRY and CDR2 SYGVKD. This CDR3 spans 13 amino acids. The junction had 0 bases not matched to a gene; V was cut back by 4 bases and J by 1 base. CDR3 in DNA: TGTGCCATCAGTGGGACAGGGAACACTGAAGCTTTCTTT. Translating gives CAISGTGNTEAFF.

This clone was detected a few times. CDR3 nucleotide sequence: TGTGCTACACAGGGTAGCACAGATACGCAGTATTTT. Protein product: CATQGSTDTQYF. J is TRBJ2-3 and V is TRBV12-3 or TRBV12-4; a possible D gene is TRBD1 (6 bases). This CDR3 is built from 12 residues.

The chain employs TRBV11-2 and TRBJ2-1, with 7 positions matching TRBD2. Germline V gene lookup returns CDR1 SGHAT and CDR2 FQNNGV. This CDR3 is built from 15 residues. Trimming at V came to 2 bases and at J to 9 bases, leaving 10 bases not matched to a gene. The CDR3 here is CASSLRLAVKLEQFF. The CDR3 DNA reads as TGTGCCAGCAGCTTACGTCTAGCGGTCAAGCTTGAGCAGTTCTTC.

This rearrangement joins TRBV19 to TRBJ1-2; 9 bases agree with TRBD1. Germline V lookup: CDR1 LNHDA, CDR2 SQIVND (reference sequence). This CDR3 contains 17 residues. V shed 4 bases and J 5 bases; nucleotides not matched to a gene: 14. The CDR3 DNA reads TGTGCCAGTAGTAACCCGAGGGACAGGGCGCAGGGGTATGGCTACACCTTC. This codes for CASSNPRDRAQGYGYTF. Drawing the rest from reference TRBV19 and TRBJ1-2, the complete variable domain is DGGITQSPKYLFRKEGQNVTLSCEQNLNHDAMYWYRQDPGQGLRLIYYSQIVNDFQKGDIAEGYSVSREKKESFPLTVTSAQKNPTAFYLCASSNPRDRAQGYGYTFGSGTRLTVV.

V is TRBV5-8 and J is TRBJ2-5, with 8 bases fitting TRBD1. Germline V gene data show CDR1 as SGHTS and CDR2 as YDEGEE. The CDR3 loop spans 16 amino acids. Trimming removed 2 bases from V and 4 bases from J; junction bases left unmatched: 10. The CDR3 DNA sequence: TGTGCCAGCAGCTTCCCACATAATGACAGGGGAGAGACCCAGTACTTC. This codes for CASSFPHNDRGETQYF.

V is TRBV6-1 and J is TRBJ1-2, with D maybe TRBD1 (5 bases). V lost 2 bases and J 6 bases, leaving 16 bases between the germline ends. The germline V gene has CDR1 MNHNS and CDR2 SASEGT. The CDR3 has 15 amino acids. CDR3 sequence: CASSEQGVGANGYTF. The CDR3 DNA reads as TGTGCCAGCAGTGAACAAGGTGTAGGGGCGAATGGCTACACCTTC.

With respect to this clone: Different DNA sequences within this sample yield the same CDR3. V gene TRBV7-2 combines with J gene TRBJ1-5, with D perhaps matching TRBD1 (6 bases). There are 14 residues in the CDR3. Germline values: CDR1 SGHTA, CDR2 FQGNSA. V was trimmed by 5 bases and J by 3 bases, leaving 11 bases between them. The chain's CDR3 is CASSLTGNNQPQHF. CDR3 DNA: TGTGCCAGCAGCCTCACAGGGAACAATCAGCCCCAGCATTTT.

This clone showed up just once. This chain links TRBV5-5 with TRBJ2-7; 10 bases are shared with TRBD1. Trimming removed 5 bases from V and 3 bases from J; junction bases left unmatched: 5. This CDR3 contains 14 residues. Germline CDR1 SGHKS, CDR2 YYEKEE (reference sequence). CDR3: CASREGTGVYEQYF. The CDR3 DNA follows: TGTGCCAGCAGAGAAGGGACAGGGGTCTACGAGCAGTACTTC.

The chain carries TRBV30 and TRBJ1-6; 8 bases are shared with TRBD1. This CDR3 has 13 residues. Trimming at V came to 5 bases and at J to 9 bases, leaving 6 bases not matched to a gene. Germline values: CDR1 GTSNPN, CDR2 SVGIG (reference sequence). CDR3 sequence reads: CAWQGADFSPLHF. The CDR3 DNA is TGTGCCTGGCAGGGGGCTGATTTTTCACCCCTCCACTTT.

The chain employs TRBV9 and TRBJ2-1; 10 positions match TRBD2. The CDR3 has 15 amino acids. With V trimmed by 2 bases and J by 5 bases, 4 bases remained unmatched. Germline lookup yields CDR1 SGDLS and CDR2 YYNGEE. The CDR3 sequence: CASSVSGGTNNEQFF. The CDR3 coding sequence is TGTGCCAGCAGCGTTAGCGGGGGGACAAACAATGAGCAGTTCTTC.

This chain links TRBV25-1 with TRBJ1-4, with 7 bases that match TRBD1. Looked up from germline, CDR1 is MGHDK and CDR2 is SYGVNS. With V trimmed by 1 base and J by 8 bases, 7 bases remained unmatched. This CDR3 comprises 15 residues. CDR3 protein: CASSELGQKGEKLFF. CDR3 bases: TGTGCCAGCAGTGAATTGGGACAGAAGGGGGAAAAACTGTTTTTT.

The chain links TRBV6-2 or TRBV6-3 to TRBJ1-5, with 7 positions matching TRBD1. This CDR3 comprises 13 residues. The junction had 9 bases not matched to a gene; V was cut back by 6 bases and J by 10 bases. From germline, CDR1 is MNHEY and CDR2 SVGEGT. The CDR3 spells CASSRDSLYPQHF. CDR3 sequence (DNA): TGTGCCAGCAGCCGGGACAGCCTGTATCCCCAGCATTTT.

The genes are TRBV12-5 and TRBJ2-2; maybe TRBD2 (6 bases). Germline V CDR1 and CDR2: LGHNT, FRNRAP. The CDR3 loop spans 16 amino acids. The V end lost 8 bases, the J end lost 0 bases, and 16 bases lay between the germline ends. As DNA, the CDR3 is TGTGCTAGTCGTTGGGGAGGTTTCGCGAACACCGGGGAGCTGTTTTTT. As protein: CASRWGGFANTGELFF.

This clone is a singleton in its sample. This chain links TRBV25-1 with TRBJ2-3; 7 bases fit TRBD1. The CDR3 covers 16 residues. Trimming at V came to 1 base and at J to 4 bases, leaving 8 bases not matched to a gene. Germline CDR1 MGHDK, CDR2 SYGVNS. The CDR3 DNA reads TGTGCCAGCAGTGAATCCTGGGGACAGAGGGCAGATACGCAGTATTTT. As protein: CASSESWGQRADTQYF.